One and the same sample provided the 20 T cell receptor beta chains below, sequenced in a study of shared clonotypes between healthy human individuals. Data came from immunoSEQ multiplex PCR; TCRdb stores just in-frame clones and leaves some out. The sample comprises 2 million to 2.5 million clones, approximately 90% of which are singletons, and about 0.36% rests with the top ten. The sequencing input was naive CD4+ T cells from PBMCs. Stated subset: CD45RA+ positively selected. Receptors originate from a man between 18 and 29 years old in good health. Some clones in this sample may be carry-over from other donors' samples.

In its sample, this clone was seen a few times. CDR3 nucleotide sequence: TGTGCCAGTAGTATGGGAAGCGGGGAGCTGTTTTTT. It yields the protein CASSMGSGELFF. V gene TRBV19 combines with J gene TRBJ2-2; D is unresolved. CDR3 length: 12 amino acids. Germline V lookup: CDR1 LNHDA, CDR2 SQIVND (reference sequence). The germline V and J ends were trimmed by 3 bases and 7 bases, with 6 bases remaining between them. Looking up the rest from reference TRBV19 and TRBJ2-2 gives the full variable domain: DGGITQSPKYLFRKEGQNVTLSCEQNLNHDAMYWYRQDPGQGLRLIYYSQIVNDFQKGDIAEGYSVSREKKESFPLTVTSAQKNPTAFYLCASSMGSGELFFGEGSRLTVL.

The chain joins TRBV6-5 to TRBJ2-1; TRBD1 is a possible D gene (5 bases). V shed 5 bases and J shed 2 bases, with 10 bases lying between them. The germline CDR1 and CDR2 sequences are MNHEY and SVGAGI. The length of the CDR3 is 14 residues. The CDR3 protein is CASSLGPAYNEQFF. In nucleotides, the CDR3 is TGTGCCAGCAGTCTGGGGCCGGCCTACAATGAGCAGTTCTTC.

CDR3 loop: CASSPQGAKGSEAFF. For the CDR3, the DNA is TGTGCCAGTAGTCCACAGGGGGCAAAGGGCTCTGAAGCTTTCTTT. The chain has TRBV19 and TRBJ1-1, with 9 bases fitting TRBD1. V dropped 5 bases and J dropped 6; count of bases not matched to a gene: 10. In germline, CDR1 is LNHDA, CDR2 SQIVND (reference sequence). The length of the CDR3 is 15 residues. Full variable domain (rest looked up from reference TRBV19 and TRBJ1-1): DGGITQSPKYLFRKEGQNVTLSCEQNLNHDAMYWYRQDPGQGLRLIYYSQIVNDFQKGDIAEGYSVSREKKESFPLTVTSAQKNPTAFYLCASSPQGAKGSEAFFGQGTRLTVV.

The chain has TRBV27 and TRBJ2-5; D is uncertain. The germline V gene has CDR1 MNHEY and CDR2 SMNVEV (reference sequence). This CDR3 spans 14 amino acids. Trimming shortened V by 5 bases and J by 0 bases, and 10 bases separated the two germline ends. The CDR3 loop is CASSVLGHQETQYF. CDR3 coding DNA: TGTGCCAGCAGTGTGTTGGGTCACCAAGAGACCCAGTACTTC.

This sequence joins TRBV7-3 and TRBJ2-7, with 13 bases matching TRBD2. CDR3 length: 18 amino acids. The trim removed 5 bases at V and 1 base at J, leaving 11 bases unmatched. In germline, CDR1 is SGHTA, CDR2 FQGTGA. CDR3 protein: CASSVQGTSGIPSYEQYF. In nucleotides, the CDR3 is TGTGCCAGCAGCGTACAAGGGACTAGCGGGATCCCGTCCTACGAGCAGTACTTC. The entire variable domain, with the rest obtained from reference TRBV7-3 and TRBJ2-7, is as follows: GAGVSQTPSNKVTEKGKYVELRCDPISGHTALYWYRQSLGQGPEFLIYFQGTGAADDSGLPNDRFFAVRPEGSVSTLKIQRTERGDSAVYLCASSVQGTSGIPSYEQYFGPGTRLTVT.

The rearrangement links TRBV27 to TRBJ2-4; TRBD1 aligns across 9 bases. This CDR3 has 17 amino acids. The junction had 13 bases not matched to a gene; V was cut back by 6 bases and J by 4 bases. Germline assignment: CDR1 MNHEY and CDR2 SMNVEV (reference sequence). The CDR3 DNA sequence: TGTGCCAGCAGACCCTGGACAGGGGTAGGTCAGAAAAACATTCAGTACTTC. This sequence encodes CASRPWTGVGQKNIQYF.

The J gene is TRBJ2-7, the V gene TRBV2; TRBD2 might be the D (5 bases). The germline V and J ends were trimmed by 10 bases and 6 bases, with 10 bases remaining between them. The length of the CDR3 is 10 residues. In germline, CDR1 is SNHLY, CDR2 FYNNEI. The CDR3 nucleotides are TGTGCCACCTTAGAGGGCGAGCAGTACTTC. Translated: CATLEGEQYF.

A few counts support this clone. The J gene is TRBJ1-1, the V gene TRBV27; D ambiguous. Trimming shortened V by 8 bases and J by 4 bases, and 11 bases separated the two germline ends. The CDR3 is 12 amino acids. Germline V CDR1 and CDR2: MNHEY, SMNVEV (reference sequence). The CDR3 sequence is CASGVIGTEAFF. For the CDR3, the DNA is TGTGCCAGCGGAGTCATAGGCACTGAAGCTTTCTTT.

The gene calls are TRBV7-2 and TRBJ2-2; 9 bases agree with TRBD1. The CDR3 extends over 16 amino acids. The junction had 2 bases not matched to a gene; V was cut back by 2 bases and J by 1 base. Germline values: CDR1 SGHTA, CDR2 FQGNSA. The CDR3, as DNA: TGTGCCAGCAGCTTATTGGGACAGGGGAACACCGGGGAGCTGTTTTTT. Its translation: CASSLLGQGNTGELFF.

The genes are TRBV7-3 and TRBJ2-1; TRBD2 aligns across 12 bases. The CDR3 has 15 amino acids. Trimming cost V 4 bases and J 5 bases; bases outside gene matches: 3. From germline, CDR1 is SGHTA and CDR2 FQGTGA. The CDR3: CASSSTSGGNNEQFF. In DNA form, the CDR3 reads TGTGCCAGCAGCTCAACTAGCGGGGGGAACAATGAGCAGTTCTTC.

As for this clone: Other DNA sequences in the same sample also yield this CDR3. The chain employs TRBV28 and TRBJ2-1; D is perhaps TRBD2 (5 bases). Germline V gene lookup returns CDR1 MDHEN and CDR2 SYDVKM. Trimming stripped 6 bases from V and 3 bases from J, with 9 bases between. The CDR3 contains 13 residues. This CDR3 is CASRLRGYNEQFF. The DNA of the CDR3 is TGTGCCAGCAGGCTCCGGGGCTACAATGAGCAGTTCTTC.

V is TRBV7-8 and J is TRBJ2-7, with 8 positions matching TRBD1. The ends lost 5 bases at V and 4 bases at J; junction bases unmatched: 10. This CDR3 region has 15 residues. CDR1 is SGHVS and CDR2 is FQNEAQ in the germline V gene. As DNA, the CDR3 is TGTGCCAGCAGCGCCAGGGGGCTAGGGGGATACGAGCAGTACTTC. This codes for CASSARGLGGYEQYF.

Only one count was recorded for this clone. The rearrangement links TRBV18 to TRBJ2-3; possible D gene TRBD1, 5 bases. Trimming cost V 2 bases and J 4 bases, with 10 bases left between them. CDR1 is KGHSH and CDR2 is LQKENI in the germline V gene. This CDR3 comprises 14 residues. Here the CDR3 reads CASSPIATADTQYF. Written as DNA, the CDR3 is TGTGCCAGCTCACCAATTGCGACAGCAGATACGCAGTATTTT. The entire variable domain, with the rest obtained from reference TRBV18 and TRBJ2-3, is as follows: NAGVMQNPRHLVRRRGQEARLRCSPMKGHSHVYWYRQLPEEGLKFMVYLQKENIIDESGMPKERFSAEFPKEGPSILRIQQVVRGDSAAYFCASSPIATADTQYFGPGTRLTVL.

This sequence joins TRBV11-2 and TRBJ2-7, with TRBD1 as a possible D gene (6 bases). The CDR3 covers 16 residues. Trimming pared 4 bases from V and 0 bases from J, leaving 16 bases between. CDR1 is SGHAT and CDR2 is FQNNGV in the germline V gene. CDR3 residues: CASSYRRDISSYEQYF. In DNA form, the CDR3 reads TGTGCCAGCAGCTACCGACGGGACATAAGCTCCTACGAGCAGTACTTC.

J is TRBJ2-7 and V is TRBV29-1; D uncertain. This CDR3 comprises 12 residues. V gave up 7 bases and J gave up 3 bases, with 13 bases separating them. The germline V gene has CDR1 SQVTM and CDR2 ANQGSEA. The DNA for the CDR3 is TGCAGCGCCGAAAGTGTGGGCTACGAGCAGTACTTC. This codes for CSAESVGYEQYF.

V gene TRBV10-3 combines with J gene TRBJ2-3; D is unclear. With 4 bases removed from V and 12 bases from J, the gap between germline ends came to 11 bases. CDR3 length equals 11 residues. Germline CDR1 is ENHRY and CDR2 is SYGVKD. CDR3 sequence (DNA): TGTGCCATCAGTGTTGGCCCCGAACAGTATTTT. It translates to CAISVGPEQYF.

CDR3 in amino acids: CASSLGRAQVGEYGYTF. CDR3 nucleotide sequence: TGCGCCAGCAGCTTGGGCAGGGCACAAGTAGGGGAGTATGGCTACACCTTC. The genes are TRBV5-1 and TRBJ1-2, with D maybe TRBD1 (5 bases). The V and J ends lost 0 bases and 5 bases respectively, with 20 bases between them. Germline CDR1 SGHRS, CDR2 YFSETQ. The CDR3 contains 17 residues.

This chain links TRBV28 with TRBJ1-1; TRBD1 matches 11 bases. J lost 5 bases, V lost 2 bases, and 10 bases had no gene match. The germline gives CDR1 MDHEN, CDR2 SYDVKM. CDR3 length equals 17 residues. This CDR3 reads CASSLLGQGARSTEAFF. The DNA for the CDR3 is TGTGCCAGCAGTTTACTTGGACAGGGGGCCCGTTCGACTGAAGCTTTCTTT.

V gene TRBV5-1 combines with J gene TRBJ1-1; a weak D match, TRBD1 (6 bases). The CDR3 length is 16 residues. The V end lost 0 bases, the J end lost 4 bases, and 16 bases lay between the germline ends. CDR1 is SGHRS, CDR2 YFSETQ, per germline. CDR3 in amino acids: CASSLDRVGPSTEAFF. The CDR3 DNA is TGCGCCAGCAGCTTGGACAGGGTGGGTCCCAGCACTGAAGCTTTCTTT. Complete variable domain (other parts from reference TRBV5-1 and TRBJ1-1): KAGVTQTPRYLIKTRGQQVTLSCSPISGHRSVSWYQQTPGQGLQFLFEYFSETQRNKGNFPGRFSGRQFSNSRSEMNVSTLELGDSALYLCASSLDRVGPSTEAFFGQGTRLTVV.

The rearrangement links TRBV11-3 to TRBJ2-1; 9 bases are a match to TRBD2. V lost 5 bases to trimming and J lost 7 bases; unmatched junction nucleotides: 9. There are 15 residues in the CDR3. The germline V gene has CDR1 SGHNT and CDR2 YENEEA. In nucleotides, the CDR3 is TGTGCCAGCAGCCTCTCGGCGGGAGGGGAAAATGAGCAGTTCTTC. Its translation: CASSLSAGGENEQFF.